The entry below gives a single T cell receptor (beta chain) sequence along with its context. The target antigen is unknown. Using a constant-region primer together with ProtoScript II reverse transcriptase, TCR beta cDNA was made from around 0.55 ug of total RNA. Nested multiplex PCR, run for three rounds with slightly modified ARM-PCR, yielded TCR beta libraries. For 10 cycles apiece, the opening two PCR rounds ran with TRBV1-TRBV30 forward primers and a C-beta reverse primer. TCRdb re-derived calls from the multiplex PCR reads in MiXCR, one entry per CDR3 protein. In the table there are 85,000 to 100,000 distinct CDR3 sequences, approximately 68% of which are singletons. Co-extracted RNA and DNA came from approximately 20-30 mg of unsorted bulk tissue. The patients carried chronic HBV infection and had received no treatment. This sample is drawn from a study of tumor-infiltrating lymphocytes in primary liver carcinoma. Study background: Staging placed the tumors at T1-T3 N0M0, and they measured about 4.2 to 10 cm across. Overall study findings and caveats: Tumor-adjacent and tumor-blood pairs showed less overlap than tumor region pairs.

The CDR3 runs to 15 residues. From germline, CDR1 is SGHTA and CDR2 FQGNSA. V shed 1 base, J shed 3 bases, and the junction held 4 bases outside the gene matches. The rearrangement joins TRBV7-2 to TRBJ2-7, with 9 nucleotides matching TRBD1. This receptor was identified in a man in his forties with primary liver carcinoma and hepatitis B virus infection. The sequenced material came from tumor-adjacent normal liver tissue. DNA of the CDR3: TGTGCCAGCAGCTTAGAACAGGGGGCAATCTACGAGCAGTACTTC. Protein: CASSLEQGAIYEQYF.